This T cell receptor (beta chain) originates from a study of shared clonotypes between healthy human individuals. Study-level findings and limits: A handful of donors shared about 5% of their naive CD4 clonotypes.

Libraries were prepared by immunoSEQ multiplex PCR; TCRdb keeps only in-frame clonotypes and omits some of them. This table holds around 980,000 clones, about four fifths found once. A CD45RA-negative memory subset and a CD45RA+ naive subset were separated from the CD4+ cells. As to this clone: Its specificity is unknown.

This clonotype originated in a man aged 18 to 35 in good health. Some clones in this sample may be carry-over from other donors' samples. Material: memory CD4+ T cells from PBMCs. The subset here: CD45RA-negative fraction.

The CDR3 region is CASHQTGTYTEAFF. The CDR3 nucleotides are TGTGCCAGCCACCAAACAGGGACGTACACTGAAGCTTTCTTT. The chain couples TRBV27 to TRBJ1-1; D perhaps matches TRBD1 (6 bases). V lost 8 bases, J lost 3 bases, and 16 bases lay in between. Germline V gene lookup returns CDR1 MNHEY and CDR2 SMNVEV (reference sequence). This CDR3 has 14 amino acids.